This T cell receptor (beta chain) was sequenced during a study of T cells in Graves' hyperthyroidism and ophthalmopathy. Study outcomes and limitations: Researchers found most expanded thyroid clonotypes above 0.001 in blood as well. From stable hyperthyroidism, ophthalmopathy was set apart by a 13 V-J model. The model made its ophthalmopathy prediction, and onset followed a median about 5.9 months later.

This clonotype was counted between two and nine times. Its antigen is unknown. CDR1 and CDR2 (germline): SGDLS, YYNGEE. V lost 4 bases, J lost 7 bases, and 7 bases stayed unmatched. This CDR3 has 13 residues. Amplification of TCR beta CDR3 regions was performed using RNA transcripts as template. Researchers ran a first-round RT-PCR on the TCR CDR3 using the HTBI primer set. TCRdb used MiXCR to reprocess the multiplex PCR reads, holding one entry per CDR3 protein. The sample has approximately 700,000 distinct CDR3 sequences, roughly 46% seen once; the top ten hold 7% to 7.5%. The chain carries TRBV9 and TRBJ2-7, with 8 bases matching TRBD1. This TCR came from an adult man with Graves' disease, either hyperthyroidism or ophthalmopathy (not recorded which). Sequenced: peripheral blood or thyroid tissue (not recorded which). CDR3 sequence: CASSPGGAGEQYF. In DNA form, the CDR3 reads TGTGCCAGCAGCCCAGGGGGCGCAGGGGAGCAGTACTTC.